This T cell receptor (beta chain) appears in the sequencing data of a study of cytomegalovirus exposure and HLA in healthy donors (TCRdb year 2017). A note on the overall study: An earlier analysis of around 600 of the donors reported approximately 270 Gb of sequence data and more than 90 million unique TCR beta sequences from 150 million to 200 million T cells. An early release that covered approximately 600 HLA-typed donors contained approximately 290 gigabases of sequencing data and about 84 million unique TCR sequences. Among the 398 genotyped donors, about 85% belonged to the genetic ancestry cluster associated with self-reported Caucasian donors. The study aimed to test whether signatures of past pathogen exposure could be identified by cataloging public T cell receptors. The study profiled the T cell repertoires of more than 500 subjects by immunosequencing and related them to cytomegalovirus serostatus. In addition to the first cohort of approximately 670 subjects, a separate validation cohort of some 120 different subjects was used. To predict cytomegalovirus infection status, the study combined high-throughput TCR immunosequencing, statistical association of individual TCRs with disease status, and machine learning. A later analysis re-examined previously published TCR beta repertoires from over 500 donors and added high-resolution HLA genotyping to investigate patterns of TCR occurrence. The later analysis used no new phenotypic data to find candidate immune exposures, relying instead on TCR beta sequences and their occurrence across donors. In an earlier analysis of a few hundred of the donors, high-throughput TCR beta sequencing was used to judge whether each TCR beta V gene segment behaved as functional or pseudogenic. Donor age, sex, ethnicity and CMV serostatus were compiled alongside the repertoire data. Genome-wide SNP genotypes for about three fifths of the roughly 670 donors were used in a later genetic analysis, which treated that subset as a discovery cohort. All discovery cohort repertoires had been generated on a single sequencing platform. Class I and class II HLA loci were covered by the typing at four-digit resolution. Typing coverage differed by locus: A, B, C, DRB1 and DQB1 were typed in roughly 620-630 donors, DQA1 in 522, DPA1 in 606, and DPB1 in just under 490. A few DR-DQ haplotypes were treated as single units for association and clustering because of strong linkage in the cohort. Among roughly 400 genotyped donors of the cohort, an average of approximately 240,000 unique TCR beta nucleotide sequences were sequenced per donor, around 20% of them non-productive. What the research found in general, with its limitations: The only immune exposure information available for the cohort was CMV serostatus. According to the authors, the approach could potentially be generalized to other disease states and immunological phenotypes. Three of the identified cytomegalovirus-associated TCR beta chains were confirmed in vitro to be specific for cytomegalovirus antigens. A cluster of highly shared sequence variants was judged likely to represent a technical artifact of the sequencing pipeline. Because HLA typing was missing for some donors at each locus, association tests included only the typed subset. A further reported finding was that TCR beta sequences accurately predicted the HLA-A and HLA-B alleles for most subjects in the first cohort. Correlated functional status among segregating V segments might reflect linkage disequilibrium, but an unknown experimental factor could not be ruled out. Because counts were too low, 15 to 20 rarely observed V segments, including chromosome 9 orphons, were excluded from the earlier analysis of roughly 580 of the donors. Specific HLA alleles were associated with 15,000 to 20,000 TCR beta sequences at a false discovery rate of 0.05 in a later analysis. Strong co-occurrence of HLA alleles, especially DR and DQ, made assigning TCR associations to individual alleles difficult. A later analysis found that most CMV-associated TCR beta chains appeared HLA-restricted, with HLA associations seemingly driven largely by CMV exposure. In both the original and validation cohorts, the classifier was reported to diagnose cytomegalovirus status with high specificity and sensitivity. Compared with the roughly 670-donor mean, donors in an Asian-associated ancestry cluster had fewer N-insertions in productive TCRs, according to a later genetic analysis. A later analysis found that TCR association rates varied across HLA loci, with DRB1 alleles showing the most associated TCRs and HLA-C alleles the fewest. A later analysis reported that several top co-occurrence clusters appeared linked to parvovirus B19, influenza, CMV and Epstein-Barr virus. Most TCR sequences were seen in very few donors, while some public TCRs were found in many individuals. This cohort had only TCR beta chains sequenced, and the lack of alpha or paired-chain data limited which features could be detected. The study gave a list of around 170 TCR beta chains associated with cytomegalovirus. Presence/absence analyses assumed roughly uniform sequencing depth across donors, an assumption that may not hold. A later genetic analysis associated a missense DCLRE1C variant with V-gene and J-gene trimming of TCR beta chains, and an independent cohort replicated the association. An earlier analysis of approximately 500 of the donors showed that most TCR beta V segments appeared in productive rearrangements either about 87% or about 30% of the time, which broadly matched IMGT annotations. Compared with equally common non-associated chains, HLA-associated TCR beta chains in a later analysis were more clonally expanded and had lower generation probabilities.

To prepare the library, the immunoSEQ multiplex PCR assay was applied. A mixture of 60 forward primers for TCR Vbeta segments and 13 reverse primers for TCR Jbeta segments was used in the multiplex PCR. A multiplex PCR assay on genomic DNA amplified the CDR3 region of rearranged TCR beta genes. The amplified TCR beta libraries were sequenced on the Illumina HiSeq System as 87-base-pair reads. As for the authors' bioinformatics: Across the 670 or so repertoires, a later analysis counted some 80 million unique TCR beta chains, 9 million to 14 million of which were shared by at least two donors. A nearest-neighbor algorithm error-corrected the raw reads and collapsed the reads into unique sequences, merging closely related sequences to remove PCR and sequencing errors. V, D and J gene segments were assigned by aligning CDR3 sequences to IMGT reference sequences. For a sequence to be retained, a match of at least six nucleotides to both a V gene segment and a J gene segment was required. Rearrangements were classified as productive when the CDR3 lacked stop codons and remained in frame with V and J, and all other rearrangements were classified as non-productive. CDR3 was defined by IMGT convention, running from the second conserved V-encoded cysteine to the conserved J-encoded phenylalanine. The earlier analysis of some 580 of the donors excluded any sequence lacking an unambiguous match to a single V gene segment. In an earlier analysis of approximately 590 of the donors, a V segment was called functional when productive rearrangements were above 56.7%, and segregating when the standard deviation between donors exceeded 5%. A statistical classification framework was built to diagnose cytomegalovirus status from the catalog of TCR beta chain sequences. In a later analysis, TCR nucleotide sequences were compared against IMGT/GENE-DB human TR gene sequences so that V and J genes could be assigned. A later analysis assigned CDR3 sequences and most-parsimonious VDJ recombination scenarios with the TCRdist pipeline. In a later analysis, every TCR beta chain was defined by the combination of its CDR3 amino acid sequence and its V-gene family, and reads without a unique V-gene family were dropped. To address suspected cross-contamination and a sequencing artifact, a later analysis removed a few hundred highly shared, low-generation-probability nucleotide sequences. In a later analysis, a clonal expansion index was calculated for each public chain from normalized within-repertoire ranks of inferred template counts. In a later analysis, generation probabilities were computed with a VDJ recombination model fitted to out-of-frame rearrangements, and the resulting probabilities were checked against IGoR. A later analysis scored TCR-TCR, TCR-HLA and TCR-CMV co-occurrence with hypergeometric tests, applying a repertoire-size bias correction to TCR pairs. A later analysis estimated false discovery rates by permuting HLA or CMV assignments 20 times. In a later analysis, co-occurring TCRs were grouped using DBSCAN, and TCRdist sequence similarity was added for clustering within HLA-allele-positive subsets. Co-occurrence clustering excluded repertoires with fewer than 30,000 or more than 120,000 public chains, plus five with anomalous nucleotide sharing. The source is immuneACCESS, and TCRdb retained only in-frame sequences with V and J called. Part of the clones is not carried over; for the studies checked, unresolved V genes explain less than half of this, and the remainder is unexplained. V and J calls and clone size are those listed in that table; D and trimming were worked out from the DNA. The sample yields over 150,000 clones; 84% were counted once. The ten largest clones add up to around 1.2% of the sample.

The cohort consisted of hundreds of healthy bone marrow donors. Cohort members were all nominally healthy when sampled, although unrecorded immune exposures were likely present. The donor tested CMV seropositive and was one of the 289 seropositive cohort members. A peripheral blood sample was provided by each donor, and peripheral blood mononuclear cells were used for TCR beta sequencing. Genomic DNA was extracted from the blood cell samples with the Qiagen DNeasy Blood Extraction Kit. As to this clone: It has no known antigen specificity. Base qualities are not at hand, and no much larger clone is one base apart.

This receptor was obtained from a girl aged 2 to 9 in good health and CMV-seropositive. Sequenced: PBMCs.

The DNA sequence is as follows: TGTGCCAGTAGTATGGGACCGGGACACACCTACCCCCAGCATTTT. Its translation reads: CASSMGPGHTYPQHF. The rearrangement combines TRBV19 with TRBJ1-5; the best D guess is TRBD1, with 6 bases matching. From cysteine to phenylalanine, the CDR3 is 15 amino acids long. Of all the DNA, just the CDR3 is kept, 45 bases in frame from base 1. According to the germline V gene (reference sequence), CDR1 reads LNHDA and CDR2 reads SQIVND. At the junction V is shortened by 3 bases and J by 10 bases, with 19 bases in between.